The 28 T cell receptor beta chains presented below share a single source sample, sequenced in a study of T cells in Graves' hyperthyroidism and ophthalmopathy. RNA transcripts provided the source from which TCR beta CDR3 regions were amplified. First-round RT-PCR with HTBI primers amplified the TCR CDR3 region. TCRdb re-called the multiplex PCR reads through MiXCR, storing one row per CDR3 protein. This sample yields 360,000 or so distinct CDR3 sequences, of which about 19% are seen a single time; 3.5% to 4% belongs to the top ten. The sequencing sample was made of blood. The receptor set was obtained from a woman under 30 with Graves' hyperthyroidism.

This clonotype has only a few counts. The V and J genes are TRBV28 and TRBJ2-5; D is unclear. Germline CDR1 MDHEN, CDR2 SYDVKM. V was pared by 4 bases and J by 0 bases, with 18 bases between. The CDR3 is 17 amino acids. CDR3 sequence: CASSSVTRTINQETQYF. The DNA for the CDR3 is TGTGCCAGCAGTTCCGTGACACGAACCATTAACCAAGAGACCCAGTACTTC.

At least ten counts were recorded for this clonotype. The J gene is TRBJ1-2, the V gene TRBV24-1; no clear D. With 4 bases removed from V and 6 bases from J, the gap between germline ends came to 8 bases. CDR1 and CDR2 (germline): KGHDR, SFDVKD. This CDR3 spans 12 amino acids. The CDR3 sequence is CATSETDDGYTF. For the CDR3, the DNA is TGTGCCACCAGTGAGACGGACGATGGCTACACCTTC.

This clonotype occurred a few times. V is TRBV4-1 and J is TRBJ2-2, with D possibly being TRBD2 (6 bases). From germline, CDR1 is MGHRA and CDR2 YSYEKL. The V end lost 0 bases, the J end lost 2 bases, and 16 bases lay between the germline ends. The CDR3 is 18 amino acids. CDR3 residues: CASSQDRWGVTNTGELFF. In nucleotides, the CDR3 is TGCGCCAGCAGCCAAGATCGGTGGGGGGTGACAAACACCGGGGAGCTGTTTTTT.

A single count supports this clonotype. V and J are TRBV6-1 and TRBJ1-2; D is ambiguous. Trimming cost V 6 bases and J 3 bases, with 11 bases left between them. Looked up from germline, CDR1 is MNHNS and CDR2 is SASEGT. The CDR3 is made up of 13 amino acids. CDR3: CASSLRSDYGYTF. The DNA for the CDR3 is TGTGCCAGCAGCCTCAGGTCCGACTATGGCTACACCTTC.

This clonotype was seen ten or more times. This chain links TRBV6-1 with TRBJ1-5; TRBD1 matches 8 bases. Germline lookup yields CDR1 MNHNS and CDR2 SASEGT. V lost 6 bases to trimming and J lost 11 bases; unmatched junction nucleotides: 18. The CDR3 has 16 amino acids. The CDR3 spells CASSLNPTGVKKAQHF. CDR3 DNA sequence: TGTGCCAGCAGCCTCAATCCGACAGGGGTTAAAAAGGCCCAGCATTTT.

This clonotype was detected ten times or more. The chain couples TRBV27 to TRBJ1-5; D is uncertain. Germline assignment: CDR1 MNHEY and CDR2 SMNVEV (reference sequence). The CDR3 consists of 17 residues. The V end lost 3 bases, the J end lost 5 bases, and 20 bases lay between the germline ends. The CDR3 coding sequence is TGTGCCAGCAGTTTGCTCCCCCCGGGTCGAATCTATCAGCCCCAGCATTTT. Amino acid sequence: CASSLLPPGRIYQPQHF.

In its sample, this clonotype was seen a few times. This rearrangement joins TRBV7-9 to TRBJ1-2; D might be TRBD1 (5 bases). CDR3 length: 13 amino acids. Germline CDR1 and CDR2: SEHNR and FQNEAQ (reference sequence). Trimming took off 5 bases at V and 7 bases at J, with 14 bases between the two ends. CDR3 sequence reads: CASSPGGGVGYTF. The DNA for the CDR3 is TGTGCCAGCAGCCCGGGGGGTGGAGTTGGCTACACCTTC. Looking up the rest from reference TRBV7-9 and TRBJ1-2 gives the full variable domain: DTGVSQNPRHKITKRGQNVTFRCDPISEHNRLYWYRQTLGQGPEFLTYFQNEAQLEKSRLLSDRFSAERPKGSFSTLEIQRTEQGDSAMYLCASSPGGGVGYTFGSGTRLTVV.

V usage is TRBV5-1 and J usage is TRBJ2-2; 13 nucleotides agree with TRBD2. The CDR3 has 16 amino acids. V dropped 5 bases and J dropped 3; count of bases not matched to a gene: 4. CDR1 and CDR2 (germline): SGHRS, YFSETQ. The CDR3 is CASRTSGGTYTGELFF. CDR3 bases: TGCGCCAGCAGGACTAGCGGGGGGACCTACACCGGGGAGCTGTTTTTT.

This clonotype was recorded many times. The chain recombines TRBV10-3 with TRBJ2-5; 7 positions agree with TRBD2. The germline gives CDR1 ENHRY, CDR2 SYGVKD. V lost 8 bases, J lost 0 bases, and 6 bases stayed unmatched. The CDR3 covers 14 residues. DNA for the CDR3: TGTGCCATCTCTGTGGCGGGGGACCAAGAGACCCAGTACTTC. It translates to CAISVAGDQETQYF.

This clonotype was picked up many times. This chain uses TRBV27 with TRBJ2-7; perhaps TRBD2 as D (7 bases). V lost 6 bases and J lost 2, with 11 bases in between. Per germline, CDR1 MNHEY and CDR2 SMNVEV (reference sequence). This CDR3 has 13 amino acids. CDR3 sequence: CASSRGGPYEQYF. As DNA, the CDR3 is TGTGCCAGCAGCCGCGGGGGCCCCTACGAGCAGTACTTC.

This clonotype was counted at least ten times. V gene TRBV20-1 combines with J gene TRBJ2-5; D may be TRBD2 (6 bases). The CDR3 contains 16 residues. Germline V lookup: CDR1 DFQATT, CDR2 SNEGSKA (reference sequence). V was trimmed by 5 bases and J by 2 bases, leaving 21 bases between them. This chain's CDR3 is CSAPDSARGGQETQYF. CDR3 DNA: TGCAGTGCTCCTGACTCGGCGCGAGGAGGGCAAGAGACCCAGTACTTC.

This clonotype appeared many times. V usage is TRBV27 and J usage is TRBJ2-2; a weak D match, TRBD2 (6 bases). Per germline, CDR1 MNHEY and CDR2 SMNVEV (reference sequence). CDR3 size: 20 residues. Trimming removed 6 bases at V and 4 bases at J, with 30 bases between. CDR3 sequence reads: CASRFISLYPDGRFTGELFF. The CDR3 nucleotides are TGTGCCAGCAGATTTATTTCCCTTTACCCGGACGGGAGATTCACCGGGGAGCTGTTTTTT.

This clonotype was counted many times. The V gene is TRBV4-1, the J gene TRBJ1-1, with 7 bases that match TRBD1. Germline values: CDR1 MGHRA, CDR2 YSYEKL. The junction had 15 bases not matched to a gene; V was cut back by 2 bases and J by 0 bases. The CDR3 covers 19 residues. In nucleotides, the CDR3 is TGCGCCAGCAGCCAATCGCGGGACGGCAGGGGGAGAATGAACACTGAAGCTTTCTTT. Protein product: CASSQSRDGRGRMNTEAFF.

This clonotype was recorded many times. CDR3 sequence reads: CASSESRPGRSHGYTF. CDR3 bases: TGTGCCAGCAGTGAATCAAGACCGGGGAGGTCACATGGCTACACCTTC. The chain couples TRBV6-1 to TRBJ1-2, with D unresolved. Trimming took off 2 bases at V and 6 bases at J, with 19 bases between the two ends. This CDR3 region has 16 residues. Germline loops: CDR1 MNHNS, CDR2 SASEGT.

In its sample, this clonotype was seen many times. This chain joins TRBV29-1 and TRBJ1-2; D not certain. The CDR3 has 11 residues. Germline CDR1 and CDR2: SQVTM and ANQGSEA. The V end was cut by 4 bases, the J end by 6 bases, with 9 bases between. CDR3 amino acids: CSVVYGNGYTF. The CDR3 bases are TGCAGCGTTGTATATGGGAATGGCTACACCTTC.

This clonotype was seen at least ten times. This chain connects TRBV20-1 to TRBJ1-1; D is perhaps TRBD1 (5 bases). Trimming left V 6 bases short and J 7 bases short, with 21 bases between. Germline V gives CDR1 DFQATT, CDR2 SNEGSKA (reference sequence). This CDR3 spans 14 amino acids. The CDR3, as DNA: TGCAGTGCCCCCGGTGGGGTTTGGGGGGTTGAAGCTTTCTTT. It is translated as CSAPGGVWGVEAFF.

This clonotype has ten or more counts. The chain employs TRBV7-2 and TRBJ2-7; maybe TRBD2 (6 bases). Germline CDR1 and CDR2: SGHTA and FQGNSA. The CDR3 runs 15 residues. Trimming cost V 4 bases and J 4 bases, with 17 bases left between them. The CDR3: CASSSLTGGPYEQYF. The CDR3 DNA follows: TGTGCCAGCAGCTCCCTTACCGGGGGTCCATACGAGCAGTACTTC.

This chain links TRBV12-3 or TRBV12-4 with TRBJ1-5; D possibly corresponds to TRBD1 (5 bases). Trimming pared 8 bases from V and 7 bases from J, leaving 12 bases between. The CDR3 is 12 residues long. In DNA, the CDR3 is TGTGCCAGCCGGGACTTCCTCCAGCCCCAGCATTTT. Its translation: CASRDFLQPQHF.

This clonotype was counted at least ten times. The chain has TRBV12-3 or TRBV12-4 and TRBJ1-2, with unresolved D. The germline V and J ends were trimmed by 8 bases and 7 bases, with 11 bases remaining between them. This CDR3 region has 11 residues. The CDR3 reads CASAPPAGYTF. The CDR3 DNA is TGTGCCAGCGCGCCCCCGGCTGGCTACACCTTC.

This clonotype was recorded many times. V and J are TRBV15 and TRBJ2-7; D call uncertain. Per the germline V gene, CDR1 is LNHNV and CDR2 is YYDKDF (reference sequence). Between the trimmed V and J ends, which lost 4 bases and 0 bases, there was a span of 16 bases. There are 16 residues in the CDR3. CDR3 DNA sequence: TGTGCCACCAGCATCGGCAGAGAGTACAGCTCCTACGAGCAGTACTTC. Translation: CATSIGREYSSYEQYF. Variable domain in full (rest from reference TRBV15 and TRBJ2-7): DAMVIQNPRYQVTQFGKPVTLSCSQTLNHNVMYWYQQKSSQAPKLLFHYYDKDFNNEADTPDNFQSRRPNTSFCFLDIRSPGLGDTAMYLCATSIGREYSSYEQYFGPGTRLTVT.

This clonotype has a handful of counts. The J gene is TRBJ2-5, the V gene TRBV5-1; 9 bases align to TRBD2. Germline V gene data show CDR1 as SGHRS and CDR2 as YFSETQ. CDR3 length: 16 residues. The junction had 7 bases not matched to a gene; V was cut back by 3 bases and J by 1 base. The chain's CDR3 is CASSWGPSGAQETQYF. CDR3 sequence (DNA): TGCGCCAGCAGCTGGGGGCCTAGCGGGGCCCAAGAGACCCAGTACTTC.

The chain carries TRBV7-6 and TRBJ1-5; 9 nucleotides line up with TRBD1. V trimming: 5 bases; J trimming: 2 bases; junction bases outside the gene matches: 7. Germline CDR1 is SGHVS and CDR2 is FNYEAQ. This CDR3 spans 16 amino acids. The CDR3 DNA reads as TGTGCCAGCAGCGACACCCGGGACAGGGGCAATCAGCCCCAGCATTTT. It yields the protein CASSDTRDRGNQPQHF.

This clonotype has a handful of counts. The V call is TRBV7-9, the J call TRBJ2-5; 8 positions agree with TRBD1. V lost 5 bases, J lost 2 bases, and 7 bases stayed unmatched. Germline CDR1 is SEHNR and CDR2 is FQNEAQ (reference sequence). The CDR3 runs 15 residues. CDR3 protein: CASSPPTGVQETQYF. In nucleotides, the CDR3 is TGTGCCAGCAGCCCCCCGACAGGGGTTCAAGAGACCCAGTACTTC.

This clonotype was recorded once. This chain joins TRBV14 and TRBJ2-5, with 14 bases lining up with TRBD2. CDR1 is SGHDN and CDR2 is FVKESK in the germline V gene. Losses at the gene ends were 1 base for V and 5 bases for J; bases not matched to a gene: 3. The CDR3 has 16 amino acids. The CDR3 loop reads CASSQGLAGGLETQYF. In nucleotides, the CDR3 is TGTGCCAGCAGCCAAGGACTAGCGGGGGGGCTGGAGACCCAGTACTTC.

V is TRBV28 and J is TRBJ2-7, with D tentatively TRBD2 (5 bases). This CDR3 has 16 residues. Trimming cost V 3 bases and J 6 bases, with 21 bases left between them. Looked up from germline, CDR1 is MDHEN and CDR2 is SYDVKM. CDR3 sequence reads: CASSFGLGIGSSEQYF. The DNA of the CDR3 is TGTGCCAGCAGTTTTGGACTCGGGATAGGGTCTTCCGAGCAGTACTTC.

V gene TRBV19 combines with J gene TRBJ2-4; D might be TRBD2 (7 bases). Germline loops: CDR1 LNHDA, CDR2 SQIVND (reference sequence). The V and J ends lost 7 bases and 8 bases respectively, with 24 bases between them. CDR3 length: 16 amino acids. The CDR3 DNA reads as TGTGCCAGTACCGACCACGGCCGGGGGGCCGGGGACATTCAGTACTTC. It is translated as CASTDHGRGAGDIQYF.

The sample holds many counts of this clonotype. The CDR3, as DNA: TGTGCCAGCAGTGAAGGGGGGACAGAATATGGCTACACCTTC. Translated: CASSEGGTEYGYTF. This chain connects TRBV2 to TRBJ1-2, with 7 nucleotides matching TRBD1. CDR1 SNHLY and CDR2 FYNNEI come from the germline V gene. The ends lost 1 base at V and 5 bases at J; junction bases unmatched: 4. The CDR3 runs to 14 residues.

This clonotype was counted ten times or more. The chain joins TRBV12-3 or TRBV12-4 to TRBJ1-1; 12 positions match TRBD1. The CDR3 spans 13 residues. V shed 8 bases and J 3 bases; nucleotides not matched to a gene: 1. This CDR3 is CASGDRGHTEAFF. CDR3 nucleotides: TGTGCCAGCGGGGACAGGGGGCACACTGAAGCTTTCTTT.